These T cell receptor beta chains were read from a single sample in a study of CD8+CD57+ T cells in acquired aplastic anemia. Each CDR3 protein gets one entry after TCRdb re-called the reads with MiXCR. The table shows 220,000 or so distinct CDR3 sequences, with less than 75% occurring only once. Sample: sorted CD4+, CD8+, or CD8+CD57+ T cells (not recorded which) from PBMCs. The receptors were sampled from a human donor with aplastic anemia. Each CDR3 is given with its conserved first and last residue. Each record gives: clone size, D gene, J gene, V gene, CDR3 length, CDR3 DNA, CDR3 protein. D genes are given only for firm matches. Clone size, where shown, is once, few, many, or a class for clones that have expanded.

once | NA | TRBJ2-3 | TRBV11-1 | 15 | TGTGCCAGCAGCTTAGCTGCCTCTAGCACAGATACGCAGTATTTT | CASSLAASSTDTQYF
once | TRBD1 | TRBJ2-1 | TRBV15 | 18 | TGTGCCACCAGCAGCTCCAGGTCGGGACAGGACTCCTGCAATGAGCAGTTCTTC | CATSSSRSGQDSCNEQFF
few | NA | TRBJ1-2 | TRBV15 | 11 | TGTGCCACGCAAGAATACTATGGCTACACCTTC | CATQEYYGYTF
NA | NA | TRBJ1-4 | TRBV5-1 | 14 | TGCGCCAGCAGGGGGTCAGGGGCCAATGAAAAACTGTTTTTT | CASRGSGANEKLFF
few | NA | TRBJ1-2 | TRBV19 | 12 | TGTGCCAGTAGTATAGTAAACGGGGGCTACACCTTC | CASSIVNGGYTF
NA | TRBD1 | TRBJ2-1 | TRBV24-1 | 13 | TGTGCCACCAGTGACCAGGGACAGGGGACGCAGTTCTTC | CATSDQGQGTQFF
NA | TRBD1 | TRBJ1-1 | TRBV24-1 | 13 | TGTGCCACCAGAACAGGGGCGAACACTGAAGCTTTCTTT | CATRTGANTEAFF
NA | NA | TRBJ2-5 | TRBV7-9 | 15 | TGTGCCAGCAGCCAGGGGTCTTTGGGGCAAGAGACCCAGTACTTC | CASSQGSLGQETQYF
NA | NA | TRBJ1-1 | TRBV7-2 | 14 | TGTGCCAGCAGCCAAGTTGATTGGGCAGCTGAAGCTTTCTTT | CASSQVDWAAEAFF
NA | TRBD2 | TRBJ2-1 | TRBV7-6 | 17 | TGTGCCAGCAGCTTCGGGATTAGCGGGAGCGCAGTTGGAGAGCAGTTCTTC | CASSFGISGSAVGEQFF
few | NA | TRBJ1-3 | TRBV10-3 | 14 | TGTGCCATCAGGGACGTAGACTCTGGAAACACCATATATTTT | CAIRDVDSGNTIYF
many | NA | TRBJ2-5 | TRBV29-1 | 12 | TGCAGCGTTGTTGGGGGACCAGAGACCCAGTACTTC | CSVVGGPETQYF
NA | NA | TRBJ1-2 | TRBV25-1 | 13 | TGTGCCAGCAGTGGGGGTTCTGGCTATGGCAACACCTTC | CASSGGSGYGNTF
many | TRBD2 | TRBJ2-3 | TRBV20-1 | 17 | TGCAGTGCTAGTCTACTAGCGGGGGTAGGCGGCACAGATACGCAGTATTTT | CSASLLAGVGGTDTQYF
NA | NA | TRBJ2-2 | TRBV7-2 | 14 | TGTGCCAGCAGCCCATCACGGGACACCGGGGAGCTGTTTTTT | CASSPSRDTGELFF
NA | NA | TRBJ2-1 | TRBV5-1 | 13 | TGCGCCAGCAGCTGGATTACGAACAATGAGCAGTTCTTC | CASSWITNNEQFF
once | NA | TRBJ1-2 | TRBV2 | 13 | TGTGCCAGCAGTGCGAGCAGTAACTATGGCTACACCTTC | CASSASSNYGYTF
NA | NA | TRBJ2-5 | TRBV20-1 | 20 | TGCAGTGCTAGAGATTTCGGTGAGGGGCTCGGGAGCCGTGACCAAGAGACCCAGTACTTC | CSARDFGEGLGSRDQETQYF
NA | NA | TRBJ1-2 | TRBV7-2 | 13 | TGTGCCAGCAGCTCTCAAACAGGTTATGGCTACACCTTC | CASSSQTGYGYTF
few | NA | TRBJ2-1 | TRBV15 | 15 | TGTGCCACCAGTCGGGACTCGAGCTCCTACAATGAGCAGTTCTTC | CATSRDSSSYNEQFF
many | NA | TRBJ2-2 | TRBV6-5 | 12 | TGTGCCAGCAGTACAGAGGGGGGGGAGCTGTTTTTT | CASSTEGGELFF
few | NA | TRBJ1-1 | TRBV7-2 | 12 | TGTGCCAGCAGCCCCCCGGTCACTGAAGCTTTCTTT | CASSPPVTEAFF
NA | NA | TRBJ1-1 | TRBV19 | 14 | TGTGCCAGTAGTATTGCACAGGTTCGAACTGAAGCTTTCTTT | CASSIAQVRTEAFF
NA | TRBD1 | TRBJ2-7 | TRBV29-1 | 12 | TGCAGCGTTGACAGGGGGCTAAACGAGCAGTACTTC | CSVDRGLNEQYF
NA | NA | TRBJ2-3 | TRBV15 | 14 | TGTGCCACCAGCAGAGACAGGGGCCCAGATACGCAGTATTTT | CATSRDRGPDTQYF
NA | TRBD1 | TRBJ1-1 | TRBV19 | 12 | TGTGCCAGTAGGGGACAGGGGGCTGAAGCTTTCTTT | CASRGQGAEAFF
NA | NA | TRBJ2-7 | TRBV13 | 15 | TGTGCCAGCAGCTTAGGGGACGGACGCTCCTACGAGCAGTACTTC | CASSLGDGRSYEQYF
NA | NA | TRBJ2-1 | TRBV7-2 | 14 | TGTGCCAGCAGCTCGGCTAGCGCCCACAATGAGCAGTTCTTC | CASSSASAHNEQFF
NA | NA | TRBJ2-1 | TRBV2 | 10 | TGTGCCAGCCTTTACAATGAGCAGTTCTTC | CASLYNEQFF
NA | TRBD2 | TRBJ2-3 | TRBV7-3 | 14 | TGTGCCAGCAGCTCCGGACTAGCGGGAGATACGCAGTATTTT | CASSSGLAGDTQYF
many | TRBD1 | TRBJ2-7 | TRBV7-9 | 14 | TGTGCCAGCAGCTTGACAGGGGGCTTAGACGAGCAGTACTTC | CASSLTGGLDEQYF
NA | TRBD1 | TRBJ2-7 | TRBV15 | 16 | TGTGCCACCAGCAGCTCGTCCGGGACAGGGGACTACGAGCAGTACTTC | CATSSSSGTGDYEQYF
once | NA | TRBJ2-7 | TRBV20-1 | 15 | TGCAGTGCGGAAGACTGGGAGAACGGCTCCTACGAGCAGTACTTC | CSAEDWENGSYEQYF
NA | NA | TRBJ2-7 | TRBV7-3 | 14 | TGTGCCAGCAGCTTATCACCCCAACTCTACGAGCAGTACTTC | CASSLSPQLYEQYF
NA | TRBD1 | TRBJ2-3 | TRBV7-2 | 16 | TGTGCCAGCAGCGCCATGACAGGGGGATCCACAGATACGCAGTATTTT | CASSAMTGGSTDTQYF
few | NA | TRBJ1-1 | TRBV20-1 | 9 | TGCAGTGCTGGGAACAGAGCTTTCTTT | CSAGNRAFF
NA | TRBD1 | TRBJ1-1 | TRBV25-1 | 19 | TGTGCCAGCAGTGGGGCCAGGGACAGTTTGGGGCTAACGAACACTGAAGCTTTCTTT | CASSGARDSLGLTNTEAFF
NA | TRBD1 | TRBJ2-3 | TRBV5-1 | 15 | TGCGCCAGCAGGCACGCCGGGACAGAGGCAAATACGCAGTATTTT | CASRHAGTEANTQYF
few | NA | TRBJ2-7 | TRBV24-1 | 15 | TGTGCCACCAGTGATTTGCAAGGGGGAAAGCACGAGCAGTACTTC | CATSDLQGGKHEQYF
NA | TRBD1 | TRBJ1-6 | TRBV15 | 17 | TGTGCCACCGGCAGCTCCAGCTCGGGACAGGCCAATTCACCCCTCCACTTT | CATGSSSSGQANSPLHF
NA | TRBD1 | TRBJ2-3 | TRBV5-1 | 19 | TGCGCCAGCAGCCTCACTATAACAGGGGCAAGATCTGGCACAGATACGCAGTATTTT | CASSLTITGARSGTDTQYF
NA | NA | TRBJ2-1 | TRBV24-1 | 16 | TGTGCCACCAGTGATGCCTCCGGGACGGTAGACAATGAGCAGTTCTTC | CATSDASGTVDNEQFF
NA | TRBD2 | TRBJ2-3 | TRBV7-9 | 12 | TGTGCCAGCAGCCGTGCCCGGGAGGCGCAGTATTTT | CASSRAREAQYF
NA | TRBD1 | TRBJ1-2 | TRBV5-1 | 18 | TGCGCCAGCAGCTTGGCCTCAAGACAGGGTGCTTTCGGCTATGGCTACACCTTC | CASSLASRQGAFGYGYTF
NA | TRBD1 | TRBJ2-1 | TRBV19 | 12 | TGTGCCAGCGGACAGGGCTGCAATGAGCAGTTCTTC | CASGQGCNEQFF
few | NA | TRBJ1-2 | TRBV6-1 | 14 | TGTGCCAGCAGCGAAGACGGTGGGTACTATGGCTACACCTTC | CASSEDGGYYGYTF
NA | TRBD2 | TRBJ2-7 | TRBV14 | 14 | TGTGCCAGCAGTCGGACTAGCGGGACCTACGAGCAGTACTTC | CASSRTSGTYEQYF
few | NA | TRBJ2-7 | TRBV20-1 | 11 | TGCAGTGTCTCGGGGGAGTACGAGCAGTACTTC | CSVSGEYEQYF
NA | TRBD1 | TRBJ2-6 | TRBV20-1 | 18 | TGCAGTGCTAGGACCACGGGACAGACCATCTCTGGGGCCAACGTCCTGACTTTC | CSARTTGQTISGANVLTF